This T cell receptor (beta chain) was profiled in a study of CD8 T cells in ankylosing spondylitis (dated by TCRdb to 2015 to 2018). At the level of the whole study: The study profiled T cell receptor beta repertoires in healthy donors and ankylosing spondylitis patients to find disease-linked TCR variants. The full study cohort was made up of approximately 27 ankylosing spondylitis patients and fewer than 120 healthy donors. Samples of peripheral blood were taken, and for ankylosing spondylitis patients, synovial fluid was collected as well.

Beyond this particular receptor, the publication reports: A CD8+ phenotype was shown by the disease-linked clones, which were found at relatively low frequencies in peripheral blood. Blood from ankylosing spondylitis patients appeared to be characterized by a TCR beta motif composed of under 10 highly homologous amino acid variants. Some motif variants had previously been reported in the synovial fluid and blood of reactive arthritis patients, which suggests shared mechanisms of disease initiation. The disease-linked clones were reported as significantly enriched in matched synovial fluid samples from ankylosing spondylitis patients.

The table lists this clonotype with a few counts. It lacks a known antigen. No base-level quality is on record; no much larger clone is a single base apart. The trim is 2 bases for V and 5 bases for J, with a gap of 11 bases between the germline ends. The cysteine opens and the phenylalanine closes a CDR3 of 14 amino acids. The read is trimmed to its CDR3 DNA, 42 bases read in frame from base 1. According to the germline V gene, CDR1 reads SGHTA and CDR2 reads FQGTGA. Sequencing relied on an Illumina HiSeq 2500. TCR beta libraries were prepared by quantitative 5'-RACE with molecular barcodes. Concerning the study's data processing: A new computational method based on a probabilistic model of VDJ rearrangement was used to identify disease-linked TCR variants. The public reads were run again by TCRdb, first through fastp at Q25 and then through MiXCR, and only productive beta chains were kept. Every entry covers one CDR3 protein and lists the most common genes and DNA from its rows. TCRdb, rather than the study authors, made the V and J calls. The sample records some 800,000 distinct CDR3 sequences, over 9.5% of which are singletons. 0.51% of the sample is in the top ten clones.

This TCR was sampled from a male donor with ankylosing spondylitis. The rearranged segments are TRBV7-3 and TRBJ2-3; the D gene is perhaps TRBD1 or TRBD2, as each covers 5 bases. Sequenced sample: blood, either unsorted or a sorted T cell fraction (not recorded which). The CDR3 protein: CASSLRDGGDTQYF. In nucleotide form, the sequence is TGTGCCAGCAGCTTACGGGATGGGGGAGATACGCAGTATTTT.